This TCR beta chain was documented in a study of T cell responses to AZD1222 COVID-19 vaccine. Sequenced by immunoSEQ multiplex PCR; TCRdb stores in-frame clones only, minus some. The table shows roughly 100,000 clones, with more than 75% occurring only once. As regards this clone: The antigen remains undetermined.

Study conclusions and caveats: Females outnumbered males among donors, who were mostly white British; clonal diversity was possibly underestimated.

The TCR originated in an adult in good health. Sequences were derived from peripheral blood, sampled on day 0 of AZD1222 vaccination.

The CDR3 DNA follows: TGTGCCAGTAGTATAGCGCGCAATCAGCCCCAGCATTTT. Translation: CASSIARNQPQHF. The chain is built from TRBV19 and TRBJ1-5; no definite D call. The CDR3 length is 13 residues. Germline CDR1 is LNHDA and CDR2 is SQIVND (reference sequence). V shed 1 base and J shed 2 bases, with 3 bases lying between them. Variable domain in full (rest from reference TRBV19 and TRBJ1-5): DGGITQSPKYLFRKEGQNVTLSCEQNLNHDAMYWYRQDPGQGLRLIYYSQIVNDFQKGDIAEGYSVSREKKESFPLTVTSAQKNPTAFYLCASSIARNQPQHFGDGTRLSIL.